Shown below are 5 T cell receptor beta chains from a single sample sequenced in a study of blood T cell repertoires in COVID-19. The method was immunoSEQ multiplex PCR; TCRdb's version includes in-frame clones alone and lacks a portion of them. The data contain roughly 84,000 clones, approximately 75% of them singletons. The sample taken for sequencing was peripheral blood. These receptors came from a woman aged 45-65 years with acute or convalescent COVID-19.

The chain carries TRBV28 and TRBJ1-1; 11 bases match TRBD1. This CDR3 comprises 14 residues. V dropped 6 bases and J dropped 1; count of bases not matched to a gene: 1. The V gene's germline CDR1 is MDHEN and CDR2 SYDVKM. CDR3 protein: CASRGQGANTEAFF. The CDR3 DNA follows: TGTGCCAGCAGAGGACAGGGGGCGAACACTGAAGCTTTCTTT.

J is TRBJ2-7 and V is TRBV6-5, with 10 nucleotides matching TRBD1. Per the germline V gene, CDR1 is MNHEY and CDR2 is SVGAGI. V dropped 4 bases and J dropped 5; count of bases not matched to a gene: 8. The CDR3 is 15 amino acids. The CDR3 nucleotides read TGTGCCAGCAGTTTCAATCCGACAGGGGGCAACGAGCAGTACTTC. Translated, it gives CASSFNPTGGNEQYF.

The chain employs TRBV7-9 and TRBJ1-6; D might be TRBD1 (5 bases). The CDR3 runs 15 residues. From germline, CDR1 is SEHNR and CDR2 FQNEAQ (reference sequence). Trimming pared 2 bases from V and 9 bases from J, leaving 14 bases between. This chain's CDR3 is CASSLQRGSGSPLHF. The CDR3 DNA is TGTGCCAGCAGCTTACAACGGGGGAGCGGTTCACCCCTCCACTTT.

The rearrangement joins TRBV2 to TRBJ2-7, with 9 bases identical to TRBD1. This CDR3 has 12 residues. Germline V gene sequence: CDR1 SNHLY, CDR2 FYNNEI. The junction had 4 bases not matched to a gene; V was cut back by 8 bases and J by 5 bases. CDR3: CASGTGFDEQYF. The CDR3, as DNA: TGTGCCAGCGGGACAGGGTTCGACGAGCAGTACTTC.

The chain uses TRBV20-1 and TRBJ2-1; weak D call: TRBD1 (7 bases). With 3 bases removed from V and 1 base from J, the gap between germline ends came to 19 bases. From germline, CDR1 is DFQATT and CDR2 SNEGSKA (reference sequence). The CDR3 loop spans 17 amino acids. The CDR3 here is CSASGGGPGESYNEQFF. The CDR3, as DNA: TGCAGTGCTAGTGGAGGGGGCCCGGGCGAGTCCTACAATGAGCAGTTCTTC.